This record concerns one T cell receptor (beta chain) sequence. Its antigen is still unknown. Expressed TCRB transcripts were sequenced, since all the RNA that had been isolated was reverse transcribed. Data came from immunoSEQ multiplex PCR; TCRdb stores just in-frame clones and leaves some out. The table has 300,000 or so clones, approximately 10% seen once. The data were taken from a study of beta chain features in type 1 diabetes. Study conclusions and caveats: Shortening that was moderate but significant affected the TCRB CDR3s of Type 1 diabetes patients in all four CD4+ subsets.

The CDR3 loop spans 13 amino acids. CDR1 is SGHDT, CDR2 YYEEEE, per germline. V trimming: 5 bases; J trimming: 1 base; junction bases outside the gene matches: 3. Purity of each sorted population was above 98%. The TCR was taken from a man aged 30-40 years with type 1 diabetes. The sample was central memory CD4+ T cells from blood. The rearrangement uses TRBV5-6 and TRBJ2-7; 7 bases fit TRBD1. The CDR3 spells CASSRQGSYEQYF. CDR3 nucleotides: TGTGCCAGCAGTCGACAGGGATCCTACGAGCAGTACTTC.